The 28 T cell receptor beta chains reported below all come from one sample, sequenced in a study of identical twins. TCRdb redid the calling of the 5' RACE reads with MiXCR, one entry per CDR3 protein. The table includes hundreds of thousands of distinct CDR3 sequences, 6% to 6.5% detected once. Sequenced: naive T cells sorted from blood. Receptor source: a young man in good health.

This clonotype has at least ten counts. V is TRBV29-1 and J is TRBJ2-5; no definite D call. The ends were cut back, 4 bases at V and 5 bases at J, with 5 bases in the middle. Looked up from germline, CDR1 is SQVTM and CDR2 is ANQGSEA. The CDR3 contains 10 residues. This chain's CDR3 is CSVAAETQYF. The CDR3 DNA follows: TGCAGCGTTGCAGCCGAGACCCAGTACTTC.

A few counts support this clonotype. This chain connects TRBV7-2 to TRBJ2-7, with D uncertain. This CDR3 spans 14 amino acids. Looked up from germline, CDR1 is SGHTA and CDR2 is FQGNSA. V lost 1 base and J lost 0, with 7 bases in between. The CDR3 reads CASSLDLYSYEQYF. The CDR3 DNA reads as TGTGCCAGCAGCTTAGACCTGTACTCCTACGAGCAGTACTTC.

This clonotype was seen repeatedly, ten times or more. This sequence joins TRBV15 and TRBJ1-4; no clear D. Trimming took off 3 bases at V and 0 bases at J, with 8 bases between the two ends. This CDR3 has 15 amino acids. Germline loops: CDR1 LNHNV, CDR2 YYDKDF (reference sequence). The CDR3 sequence: CATSRGAATNEKLFF. The CDR3 bases are TGTGCCACCAGCAGGGGAGCTGCAACTAATGAAAAACTGTTTTTT.

This clonotype was observed many times. This chain joins TRBV20-1 and TRBJ2-4; D unresolved. This CDR3 is built from 13 residues. The V gene's germline CDR1 is DFQATT and CDR2 SNEGSKA (reference sequence). V was shortened by 7 bases and J by 0 bases, with 10 bases between the two germline ends. The CDR3 region has the DNA TGCAGTGGTGTCAACATAGCCAAAAACATTCAGTACTTC. This translates into CSGVNIAKNIQYF.

This clonotype was seen ten or more times. The chain recombines TRBV29-1 with TRBJ2-2; TRBD2 aligns across 10 bases. V shed 5 bases and J 7 bases; nucleotides not matched to a gene: 10. This CDR3 has 15 residues. The germline CDR1 and CDR2 sequences are SQVTM and ANQGSEA. The CDR3 nucleotides are TGCAGCGTTTCCGCTAGCGGGAGCCTGAACGGGGAGCTGTTTTTT. Protein: CSVSASGSLNGELFF.

This clonotype was observed many times. J is TRBJ2-7 and V is TRBV4-2, with D perhaps given as TRBD1 or TRBD2 (5 bases each). The CDR3 sequence is 15 residues long. V was cut by 0 bases and J by 2 bases, with 11 bases left in between. The V gene's germline CDR1 is LGHNA and CDR2 YNFKEQ. CDR3 region: CASSQDRDPTYEQYF. The CDR3 region has the DNA TGTGCCAGCAGCCAAGATCGGGACCCCACCTACGAGCAGTACTTC.

This clonotype was found a few times. The chain links TRBV7-9 to TRBJ2-7; a possible D gene is TRBD1 (6 bases). This CDR3 contains 13 residues. V was trimmed by 0 bases and J by 6 bases, leaving 9 bases between them. Germline V CDR1 and CDR2: SEHNR, FQNEAQ (reference sequence). As DNA, the CDR3 is TGTGCCAGCAGCTTAGCCCTGGACAGCGAGCAGTACTTC. This sequence encodes CASSLALDSEQYF.

This clonotype was seen at least ten times. The chain has TRBV12-3 or TRBV12-4 and TRBJ1-1; D is undetermined. Trimming stripped 6 bases from V and 1 base from J, with 12 bases between. CDR3 length: 14 residues. The CDR3 region has the DNA TGTGCCAGCAGATTTGGACTGGGGAACACTGAAGCTTTCTTT. Its translation is CASRFGLGNTEAFF.

Many counts were recorded for this clonotype. The chain recombines TRBV29-1 with TRBJ2-3; no definite D call. CDR1 and CDR2 from the germline V gene are SQVTM and ANQGSEA. This CDR3 is built from 15 residues. Trimming removed 1 base from V and 2 bases from J, with 13 bases in between. CDR3: CSVEGLVLHTDTQYF. CDR3 DNA: TGCAGCGTTGAAGGATTAGTCCTACACACAGATACGCAGTATTTT.

Many counts were recorded for this clonotype. The CDR3 loop is CSASGQHVSYEQYF. The CDR3 coding sequence is TGCAGTGCTAGTGGCCAGCACGTCTCCTACGAGCAGTACTTC. The rearrangement uses TRBV20-1 and TRBJ2-7; D is uncertain. Between the trimmed V and J ends, which lost 3 bases and 0 bases, there was a span of 12 bases. CDR3 length: 14 residues. CDR1 is DFQATT and CDR2 is SNEGSKA in the germline V gene (reference sequence).

This clonotype was counted at least ten times. The rearrangement links TRBV20-1 to TRBJ2-5; no clear D. CDR1 DFQATT and CDR2 SNEGSKA come from the germline V gene (reference sequence). V was trimmed by 5 bases and J by 5 bases, leaving 15 bases between them. The CDR3 contains 13 residues. Written as DNA, the CDR3 is TGCAGTGCTGAGGCGCCCGGATGGGAGACCCAGTACTTC. It yields the protein CSAEAPGWETQYF.

The gene calls are TRBV7-9 and TRBJ2-1; D unresolved. The germline CDR1 and CDR2 sequences are SEHNR and FQNEAQ (reference sequence). With 5 bases removed from V and 8 bases from J, the gap between germline ends came to 10 bases. This CDR3 has 12 residues. CDR3 nucleotides: TGTGCCAGCAGCCCCCCTGTCGATGAGCAGTTCTTC. As protein: CASSPPVDEQFF.

Many counts were recorded for this clonotype. The rearrangement links TRBV5-1 to TRBJ2-7, with 8 bases that match TRBD2. V dropped 1 base and J dropped 5; count of bases not matched to a gene: 8. Germline CDR1 reads SGHRS; CDR2 reads YFSETQ. This CDR3 region has 15 residues. This CDR3 is CASSLNGRGGHEQYF. CDR3 nucleotide sequence: TGCGCCAGCAGCTTGAACGGGAGGGGAGGGCACGAGCAGTACTTC.

The sample holds a few counts of this clonotype. CDR3 sequence: CSARDTSGRVGEQFF. In DNA form, the CDR3 reads TGCAGTGCTAGAGATACGAGCGGGAGGGTGGGAGAGCAGTTCTTC. The chain uses TRBV20-1 and TRBJ2-1; TRBD2 matches 10 bases. Germline V gene lookup returns CDR1 DFQATT and CDR2 SNEGSKA (reference sequence). The CDR3 covers 15 residues. Trimming took 0 bases from V and 10 from J; bases not matched to a gene: 9.

Many counts were recorded for this clonotype. V usage is TRBV29-1 and J usage is TRBJ1-3; D is undetermined. With 3 bases removed from V and 3 bases from J, the gap between germline ends came to 6 bases. CDR3 size: 12 residues. Germline CDR1 reads SQVTM; CDR2 reads ANQGSEA. The CDR3 loop is CSVDGGGNTIYF. For the CDR3, the DNA is TGCAGCGTTGACGGCGGTGGAAACACCATATATTTT.

V usage is TRBV20-1 and J usage is TRBJ2-1; 9 bases match TRBD2. The CDR3 is 12 amino acids. CDR1 and CDR2 from the germline V gene are DFQATT and SNEGSKA (reference sequence). Germline trimming cut 5 bases from V and 15 bases from J; bases unmatched to any gene: 11. CDR3 sequence: CSASDVAGGRFF. CDR3 bases: TGCAGTGCTTCTGATGTGGCGGGAGGGCGGTTCTTC.

This clonotype was recorded at least ten times. In DNA, the CDR3 is TGTGCCAGCAGTTCTCTGGGGTTTGGGACAGTTGATGAAAAACTGTTTTTT. Its protein is CASSSLGFGTVDEKLFF. This chain connects TRBV12-3 or TRBV12-4 to TRBJ1-4; TRBD1 matches 7 bases. V gave up 4 bases and J gave up 6 bases; unmatched junction bases: 14. This CDR3 spans 17 amino acids.

This clonotype was found many times. Germline is not matched at one junction end, which may reflect a read error. The chain links TRBV5-1 to TRBJ1-4; weak D call: TRBD1 (6 bases). Per the germline V gene, CDR1 is SGHRS and CDR2 is YFSETQ. The CDR3 extends over 11 amino acids. The CDR3 protein is CASSAGGALSF. The CDR3 DNA sequence: TGCGCCAGCAGCGCCGGGGGGGCCCTTAGTTTT.

This clonotype was counted at least ten times. The chain has TRBV29-1 and TRBJ1-2; TRBD1 might be the D (6 bases). There are 12 residues in the CDR3. V shed 7 bases and J shed 0 bases, with 9 bases lying between them. Germline V gene lookup returns CDR1 SQVTM and CDR2 ANQGSEA. The CDR3: CSADSANYGYTF. The DNA for the CDR3 is TGCAGCGCGGACAGTGCTAACTATGGCTACACCTTC.

This clonotype was found many times. The chain joins TRBV7-6 to TRBJ1-4; D is unclear. V dropped 1 base and J dropped 3 bases, with 9 bases sitting between them. Per the germline V gene, CDR1 is SGHVS and CDR2 is FNYEAQ. This CDR3 has 15 residues. The CDR3 region has the DNA TGTGCCAGCAGCTTAGAGTCCCAGGCTAATGAAAAACTGTTTTTT. Translated, it gives CASSLESQANEKLFF.

This clonotype was recorded at least ten times. Here the CDR3 reads CASKLRTSGSYNEQFF. CDR3 DNA: TGTGCCAGCAAACTCCGGACTAGCGGGAGCTACAATGAGCAGTTCTTC. The chain carries TRBV12-3 or TRBV12-4 and TRBJ2-1, with TRBD2 matching over 13 bases. The CDR3 contains 16 residues. J gave up 3 bases and V 7 bases, and 6 bases lay outside the gene matches.

This clonotype was counted only a few times. The chain links TRBV21-1 to TRBJ2-5; the table's D call, TRBD2, has no DNA check behind it. TRBV21-1 is noted as a pseudogene. The CDR3 contains 17 residues. CDR3 residues: CASSKGGGLAGGETQYF. The CDR3 region has the DNA TGTGCCAGCAGCAAAGGCGGTGGACTAGCGGGAGGAGAGACCCAGTACTTC.

Concerning this clonotype: With a much larger clone just one base away, this may be a read error. The rearrangement uses TRBV12-3 or TRBV12-4 and TRBJ2-1, with TRBD2 identical over 9 bases. The V segment lost 5 bases and the J segment 5 bases; nucleotides outside the gene matches: 10. The CDR3 is made up of 16 amino acids. The CDR3 here is CASSQNIAGAHNEQFF. In DNA form, the CDR3 reads TGTGCCAGCAGTCAAAATATAGCGGGAGCCCACAATGAGCAGTTCTTC.

The V call is TRBV18, the J call TRBJ2-1; D may be TRBD2 (5 bases). Germline V gene data show CDR1 as KGHSH and CDR2 as LQKENI. V was clipped by 1 base and J by 9 bases, with 7 bases between them. This CDR3 contains 12 residues. The CDR3 sequence: CASSPQEVEQFF. CDR3 DNA sequence: TGTGCCAGCTCACCACAGGAGGTTGAGCAGTTCTTC.

This clonotype turned up a few times. The J gene is TRBJ1-1, the V gene TRBV19, with D unresolved. Looked up from germline, CDR1 is LNHDA and CDR2 is SQIVND (reference sequence). This CDR3 contains 13 residues. The V end lost 3 bases, the J end lost 2 bases, and 7 bases lay between the germline ends. The CDR3: CASSIAANTEAFF. The CDR3, as DNA: TGTGCCAGTAGTATCGCGGCTAACACTGAAGCTTTCTTT.

At least ten counts were recorded for this clonotype. The CDR3 DNA sequence: TGTGCCAGCAGCTTAAGACTAGAGCAGTTCTTC. This translates into CASSLRLEQFF. This sequence joins TRBV11-2 and TRBJ2-1; a weak D match, TRBD2 (5 bases). The CDR3 is 11 residues long. Looked up from germline, CDR1 is SGHAT and CDR2 is FQNNGV. V was trimmed by 2 bases and J by 10 bases, leaving 6 bases between them.

This clonotype was found a few times. This chain connects TRBV5-5 to TRBJ1-2; 8 nucleotides align to TRBD1. This CDR3 comprises 17 residues. CDR1 is SGHKS, CDR2 YYEKEE, per germline (reference sequence). Trimming at V came to 4 bases and at J to 0 bases, leaving 11 bases not matched to a gene. The CDR3 here is CASSLAGGGQANYGYTF. The CDR3 bases are TGTGCCAGCAGCCTAGCAGGGGGCGGCCAAGCTAACTATGGCTACACCTTC.

This clonotype has just a few counts. The rearrangement uses TRBV7-3 and TRBJ2-3; 7 bases align to TRBD2. The CDR3 length is 17 residues. V dropped 2 bases and J dropped 2; count of bases not matched to a gene: 10. Germline V gene sequence: CDR1 SGHTA, CDR2 FQGTGA. CDR3 DNA: TGTGCCAGCAGCTTAGGGTCCAGCGGGATCCTCACAGATACGCAGTATTTT. Residues: CASSLGSSGILTDTQYF.